Sequencing of this T cell receptor beta chain was carried out in a study of blood T cell repertoires in COVID-19. About the study: Sample material is recorded as cDNA or gDNA derived from T cells, B-cell-depleted T cells, or PBMCs.

Germline V CDR1 and CDR2: SGHRS, YFSETQ. Trimming removed 5 bases from V and 3 bases from J; junction bases left unmatched: 2. This CDR3 spans 14 amino acids. As processed by the authors: From reference gene primer amplification, estimates of nucleated cell counts were derived. The assay was immunoSEQ multiplex PCR, and TCRdb's table has in-frame clones only and misses some. V and J calls and clone size come straight from that table; D and trimming were deduced from the DNA. The sample gives about 44,000 clones, about 88% of which show up once; around 16% is in the top ten. Sequenced material: peripheral blood. The chain combines TRBV5-1 with TRBJ2-3; the match to TRBD2 covers 11 bases. The TCR comes from a man in his sixties or seventies with active COVID-19. DNA of the CDR3: TGCGCCAGCAGTTCTAGCGGGGGGACAGATACGCAGTATTTT. Protein: CASSSSGGTDTQYF.